The rows below give T cell receptor beta chains drawn from one sample of a study of cytomegalovirus exposure and HLA in healthy donors. Assay: immunoSEQ multiplex PCR; the TCRdb copy retains only in-frame clones and omits some. Among under 150,000 clones listed, about 80% were seen once. Input material: PBMCs. Receptors were obtained from a girl under 10 years old in good health and CMV-seronegative. The CDR3 runs from the conserved cysteine through the conserved F or W. A D gene is named only where the DNA matches it firmly. Size values are once, few and many counts, or a class for expanded clones, and some rows have none.

d_call | j_call | v_call | clone_size | cdr3_nt | cdr3_aa
TRBD2 | TRBJ2-2 | TRBV7-2 | NA | TGTGCCAGCAGCTTAGGGATCAACGGGGGGGCCTCTACCGGGGAGCTGTTTTTT | CASSLGINGGASTGELFF
TRBD2 | TRBJ2-5 | TRBV4-1 | NA | TGCGCCAGCAGCCAAGGACTAGCGGGGGTTGAGACCCAGTACTTC | CASSQGLAGVETQYF
TRBD2 | TRBJ2-7 | TRBV7-9 | few | TGTGCCAGCAGCTCAAGCGGGACTAGCGGTAACTACGAGCAGTACTTC | CASSSSGTSGNYEQYF
TRBD2 | TRBJ2-4 | TRBV7-3 | NA | TGTGCCAGCAGCCCACATGGGGGGGAAGAGGACATTCAGTACTTC | CASSPHGGEEDIQYF
NA | TRBJ1-1 | TRBV29-1 | NA | TGCAGCACTGAACTGGGGCAGGTAGTGAACACTGAAGCTTTCTTT | CSTELGQVVNTEAFF
NA | TRBJ1-1 | TRBV18 | NA | TGTGCCAGCTCACCAGCGCTGAAGAACACTGAAGCTTTCTTT | CASSPALKNTEAFF
NA | TRBJ2-1 | TRBV30 | once | TGTGCCTGGAGTGTAATGAGGCCAGAACCCTACAATGAGCAGTTCTTC | CAWSVMRPEPYNEQFF
TRBD2 | TRBJ2-5 | TRBV29-1 | NA | TGCAGCGTCGCCATGGGGCTAGCGGGGGGGCCGGGGGAGCAGTACTTC | CSVAMGLAGGPGEQYF
TRBD1 | TRBJ1-2 | TRBV15 | NA | TGTGCCACCAGCCAGGGGGCTAACTATGGCTACACCTTC | CATSQGANYGYTF
TRBD2 | TRBJ2-7 | TRBV2 | NA | TGTGCCAGCAGTGAAAGCGGGGACGAGCAGTACTTC | CASSESGDEQYF
NA | TRBJ1-1 | TRBV7-6 | NA | TGTGCCAGCACCATCCTTCCAGGGGATCCAAGGGAAGCTTTCTTT | CASTILPGDPREAFF
TRBD1 | TRBJ2-5 | TRBV2 | NA | TGTGCCAGCAGTGAGGACAGGGGGCGAGGCCAAGAGACCCAGTACTTC | CASSEDRGRGQETQYF
NA | TRBJ1-6 | TRBV25-1 | NA | TGTGCCAGCAGCCGAATAGGAGATTATAATTCCCCCCTCCACTTT | CASSRIGDYNSPLHF
NA | TRBJ1-2 | TRBV29-1 | NA | TGCAGCGTTGAAGTTGGTCTCCTACTTAGTGGCTACACCTTC | CSVEVGLLLSGYTF
TRBD1 | TRBJ1-6 | TRBV28 | NA | TGTGCCAGCAGTGAGCACAGGGGGCAAAATTCACCCCTCCACTTT | CASSEHRGQNSPLHF
NA | TRBJ2-3 | TRBV7-9 | NA | TGTGCCAGCAGCTTTTTGGGGACACAAGGCACAGATACGCAGTATTTT | CASSFLGTQGTDTQYF
NA | TRBJ2-7 | TRBV6-5 | NA | TGTGCCAGCAGTTACTTACAGGGTGACAAGCAGTACTTC | CASSYLQGDKQYF
NA | TRBJ2-6 | TRBV29-1 | NA | TGCAGCGGTACTAGAAATAGCTCTGGGGCCAACGTCCTGACTTTC | CSGTRNSSGANVLTF
NA | TRBJ2-5 | TRBV28 | NA | TGTGCCAGCAGCTCCCCAGCAGGGGAGACCCAGTACTTC | CASSSPAGETQYF
TRBD1 | TRBJ1-2 | TRBV9 | NA | TGTGCCAGCAGGAATGCGGAGGGGGCAGGTGGCTACACCTTC | CASRNAEGAGGYTF
NA | TRBJ2-1 | TRBV4-2 | NA | TGTGCCAGCAGCCAAGACGGGGGTAGTTTAGCCTACAATGAGCAGTTCTTC | CASSQDGGSLAYNEQFF
NA | TRBJ1-1 | TRBV7-9 | NA | TGTGCCAGCACGATCCCGGGTATCACTGAAGCTTTCTTT | CASTIPGITEAFF
TRBD1 | TRBJ2-5 | TRBV10-3 | once | TGTGCCATCAGTGGACAGGGGGGTGTGGAGACCCAGTACTTC | CAISGQGGVETQYF
NA | TRBJ1-5 | TRBV27 | NA | TGTGCCAGCAGTGCTACAGGGTTCAATCAGCCCCAGCATTTT | CASSATGFNQPQHF